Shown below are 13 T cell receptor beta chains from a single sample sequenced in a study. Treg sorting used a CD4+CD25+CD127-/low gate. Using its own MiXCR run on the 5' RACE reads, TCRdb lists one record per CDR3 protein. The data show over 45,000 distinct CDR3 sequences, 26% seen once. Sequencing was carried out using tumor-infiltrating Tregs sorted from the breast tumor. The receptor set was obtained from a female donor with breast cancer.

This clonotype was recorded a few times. The CDR3 here is CSARVFGTSGRSRPDTQYF. The CDR3 nucleotides read TGCAGTGCTAGAGTTTTCGGGACTAGCGGGAGATCTCGACCAGATACGCAGTATTTT. The chain carries TRBV20-1 and TRBJ2-3, with 14 bases lining up with TRBD2. J was trimmed by 4 bases and V by 1 base; bases with no gene match: 13. CDR1 is DFQATT and CDR2 is SNEGSKA in the germline V gene (reference sequence). This CDR3 comprises 19 residues.

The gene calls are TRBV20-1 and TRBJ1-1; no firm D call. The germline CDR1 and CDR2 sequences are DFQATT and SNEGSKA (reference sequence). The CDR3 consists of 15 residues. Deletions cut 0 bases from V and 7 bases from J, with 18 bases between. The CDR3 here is CSARDISATLGEAFF. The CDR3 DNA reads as TGCAGTGCTAGAGATATATCAGCCACTTTGGGTGAAGCTTTCTTT.

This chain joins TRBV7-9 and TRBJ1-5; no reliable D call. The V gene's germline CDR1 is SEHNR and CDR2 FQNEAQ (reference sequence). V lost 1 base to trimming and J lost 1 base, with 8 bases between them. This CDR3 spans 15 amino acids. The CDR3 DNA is TGTGCCAGCAGCTTAGATGGGTCCAGCAATCAGCCCCAGCATTTT. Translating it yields CASSLDGSSNQPQHF.

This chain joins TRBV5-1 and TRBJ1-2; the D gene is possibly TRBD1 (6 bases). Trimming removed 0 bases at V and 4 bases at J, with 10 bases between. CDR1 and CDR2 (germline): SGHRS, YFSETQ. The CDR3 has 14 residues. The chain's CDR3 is CASSLDGQIYGYTF. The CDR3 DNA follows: TGCGCCAGCAGCTTGGATGGACAGATCTATGGCTACACCTTC. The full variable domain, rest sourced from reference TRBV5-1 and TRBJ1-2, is KAGVTQTPRYLIKTRGQQVTLSCSPISGHRSVSWYQQTPGQGLQFLFEYFSETQRNKGNFPGRFSGRQFSNSRSEMNVSTLELGDSALYLCASSLDGQIYGYTFGSGTRLTVV.

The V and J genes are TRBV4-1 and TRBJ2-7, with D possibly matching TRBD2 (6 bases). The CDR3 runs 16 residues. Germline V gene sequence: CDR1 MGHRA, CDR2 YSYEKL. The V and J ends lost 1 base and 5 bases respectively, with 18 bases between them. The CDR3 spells CASSQVDGGPSDEQYF. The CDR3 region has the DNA TGCGCCAGCAGCCAAGTCGACGGGGGTCCCTCGGACGAGCAGTACTTC.

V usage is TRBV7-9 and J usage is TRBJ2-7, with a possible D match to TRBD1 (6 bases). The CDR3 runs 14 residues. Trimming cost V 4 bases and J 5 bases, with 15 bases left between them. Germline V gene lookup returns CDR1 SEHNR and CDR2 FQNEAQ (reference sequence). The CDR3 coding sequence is TGTGCCAGCAGCTCAAGGGGACAAGGTAACGAGCAGTACTTC. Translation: CASSSRGQGNEQYF.

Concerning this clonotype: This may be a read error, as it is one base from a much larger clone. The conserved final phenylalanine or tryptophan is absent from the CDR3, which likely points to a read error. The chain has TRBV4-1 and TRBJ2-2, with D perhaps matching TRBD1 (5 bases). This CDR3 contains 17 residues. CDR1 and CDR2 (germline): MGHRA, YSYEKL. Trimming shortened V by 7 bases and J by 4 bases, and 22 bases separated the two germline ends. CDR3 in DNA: TGCGCCAGCAAAGGTGCGGACATGGGCTTGAGCACCGGGGAGCTGTTTTCT. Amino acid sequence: CASKGADMGLSTGELFS.

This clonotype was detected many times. The chain's CDR3 is CASSPRDSRTDTQYF. The CDR3 region has the DNA TGTGCCAGCAGCCCACGGGACAGTCGCACAGATACGCAGTATTTT. V and J are TRBV7-3 and TRBJ2-3; TRBD1 matches 7 bases. Germline-derived CDR1 and CDR2 are SGHTA and FQGTGA. The CDR3 loop spans 15 amino acids. V dropped 5 bases and J dropped 1; count of bases not matched to a gene: 6. The variable domain in full, with the rest retrieved from reference TRBV7-3 and TRBJ2-3, is GAGVSQTPSNKVTEKGKYVELRCDPISGHTALYWYRQSLGQGPEFLIYFQGTGAADDSGLPNDRFFAVRPEGSVSTLKIQRTERGDSAVYLCASSPRDSRTDTQYFGPGTRLTVL.

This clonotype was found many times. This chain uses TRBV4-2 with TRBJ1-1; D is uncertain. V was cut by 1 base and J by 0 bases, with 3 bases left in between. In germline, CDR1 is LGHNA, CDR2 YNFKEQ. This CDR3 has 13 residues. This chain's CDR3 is CASSQGMNTEAFF. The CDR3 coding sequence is TGTGCCAGCAGCCAAGGAATGAACACTGAAGCTTTCTTT.

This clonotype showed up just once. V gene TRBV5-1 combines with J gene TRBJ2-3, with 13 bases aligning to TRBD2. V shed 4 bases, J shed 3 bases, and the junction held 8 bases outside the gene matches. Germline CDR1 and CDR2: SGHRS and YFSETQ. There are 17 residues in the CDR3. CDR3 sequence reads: CASSPTSGRAITDTQYF. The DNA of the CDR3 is TGCGCCAGCAGCCCCACTAGCGGGAGGGCCATTACAGATACGCAGTATTTT.

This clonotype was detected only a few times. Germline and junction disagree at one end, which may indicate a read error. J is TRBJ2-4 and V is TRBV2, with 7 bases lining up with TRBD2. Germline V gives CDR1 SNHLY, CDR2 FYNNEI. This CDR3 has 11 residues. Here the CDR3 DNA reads TGTGCCAGCAGTGACGGCGGGAGTCTCCACTTC. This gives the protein CASSDGGSLHF.

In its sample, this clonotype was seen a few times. CDR3 residues: CASRDPAAYEQYF. The CDR3 DNA reads as TGTGCCAGCAGGGACCCTGCAGCCTACGAGCAGTACTTC. The chain is built from TRBV25-1 and TRBJ2-7; D is unresolved. This CDR3 has 13 amino acids. Germline V lookup: CDR1 MGHDK, CDR2 SYGVNS. V lost 6 bases, J lost 2 bases, and 11 bases lay in between.

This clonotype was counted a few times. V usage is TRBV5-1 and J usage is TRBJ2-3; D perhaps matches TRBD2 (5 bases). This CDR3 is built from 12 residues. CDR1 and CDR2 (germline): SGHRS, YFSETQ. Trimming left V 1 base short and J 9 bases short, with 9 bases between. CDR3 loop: CASSLPEETQYF. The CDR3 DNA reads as TGCGCCAGCAGCTTGCCGGAGGAGACGCAGTATTTT.